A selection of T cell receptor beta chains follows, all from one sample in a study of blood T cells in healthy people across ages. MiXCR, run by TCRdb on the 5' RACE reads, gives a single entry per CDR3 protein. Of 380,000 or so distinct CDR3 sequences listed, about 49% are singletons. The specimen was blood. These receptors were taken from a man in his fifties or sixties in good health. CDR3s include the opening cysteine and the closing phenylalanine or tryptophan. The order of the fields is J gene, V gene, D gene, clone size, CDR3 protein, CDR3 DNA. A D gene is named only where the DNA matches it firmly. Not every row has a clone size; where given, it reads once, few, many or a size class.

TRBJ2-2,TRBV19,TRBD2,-,CASCQRGETGELFF,TGTGCCAGTTGTCAGCGGGGGGAGACCGGGGAGCTGTTTTTT
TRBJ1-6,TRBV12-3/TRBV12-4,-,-,CASTIIGGNSPLHF,TGTGCCAGCACAATAATCGGGGGTAATTCACCCCTCCACTTT
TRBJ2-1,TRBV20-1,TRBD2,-,CSASQLAGNEQFF,TGCAGTGCTAGTCAGCTAGCGGGCAATGAGCAGTTCTTC
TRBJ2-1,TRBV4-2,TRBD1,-,CASSQDSGTGGNEQFF,TGTGCCAGCAGCCAAGATAGTGGGACAGGGGGCAATGAGCAGTTCTTC
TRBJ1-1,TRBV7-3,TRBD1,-,CASSYGQGEAFF,TGTGCCAGCAGCTACGGACAGGGGGAAGCTTTCTTT
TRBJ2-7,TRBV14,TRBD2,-,CASSQGLAVLGYEQYF,TGTGCCAGCAGCCAAGGTCTAGCGGTCCTCGGATACGAGCAGTACTTC
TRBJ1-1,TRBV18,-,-,CASSLPGRGNTEAFF,TGTGCCAGCTCACTTCCTGGACGAGGGAACACTGAAGCTTTCTTT
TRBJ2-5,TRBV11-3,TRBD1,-,CASSPRTGVAQETQYF,TGTGCCAGCAGCCCCAGGACAGGGGTTGCTCAAGAGACCCAGTACTTC
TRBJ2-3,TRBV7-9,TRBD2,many,CASSLDLAGFTDTQYF,TGTGCCAGCAGCTTAGACCTAGCGGGATTCACAGATACGCAGTATTTT
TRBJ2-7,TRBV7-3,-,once,CASSLKGQGYEQYF,TGTGCCAGCAGCTTAAAGGGGCAGGGCTACGAGCAGTACTTC
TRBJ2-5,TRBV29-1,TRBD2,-,CSVEGLAETQYF,TGCAGCGTTGAAGGACTAGCCGAGACCCAGTACTTC
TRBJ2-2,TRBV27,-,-,CASSLRQGNNTGELFF,TGTGCCAGCAGTTTAAGGCAGGGTAATAACACCGGGGAGCTGTTTTTT
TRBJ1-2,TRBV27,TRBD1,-,CASSLWGQGDGYTF,TGTGCCAGCAGTTTATGGGGACAGGGGGATGGCTACACCTTC
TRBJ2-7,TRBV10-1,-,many,CASSGGYEQYF,TGCGCCAGCAGTGGCGGATACGAGCAGTACTTC
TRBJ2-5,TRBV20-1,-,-,CSARSAGEGKTQYF,TGCAGTGCTAGATCCGCCGGGGAAGGCAAGACCCAGTACTTC
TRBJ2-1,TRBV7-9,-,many,CASSLGDSNYNEQFF,TGTGCCAGCAGCTTAGGGGACTCCAATTACAATGAGCAGTTCTTC
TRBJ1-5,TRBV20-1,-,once,CSAQDVRGLDSNQPQHF,TGCAGTGCGCAAGATGTTCGGGGGCTGGATAGCAATCAGCCCCAGCATTTT
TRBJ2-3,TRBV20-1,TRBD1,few,CSARDPLTGIATDTQYF,TGCAGTGCTAGAGATCCCCTGACAGGGATTGCGACAGATACGCAGTATTTT
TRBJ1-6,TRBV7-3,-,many,CASSLMSYSPLHF,TGTGCCAGCAGCTTAATGAGTTATTCACCCCTCCACTTT
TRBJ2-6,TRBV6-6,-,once,CAGSGRTFSGANVLTF,TGTGCCGGATCGGGACGCACCTTCTCTGGGGCCAACGTCCTGACTTTC
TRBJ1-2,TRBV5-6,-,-,CASSLSGGYTF,TGTGCCAGCAGCTTGTCGGGTGGCTACACCTTC
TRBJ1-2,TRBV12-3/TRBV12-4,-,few,CASSFGAGINYGYTF,TGTGCCAGCAGTTTCGGGGCGGGGATTAACTATGGCTACACCTTC
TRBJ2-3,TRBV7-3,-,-,CASSLTRADTQYF,TGTGCCAGCAGCTTAACTAGGGCAGATACGCAGTATTTT
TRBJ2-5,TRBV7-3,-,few,CASSPGRHSGSLETQYF,TGTGCCAGCAGCCCGGGACGCCATAGCGGATCTCTGGAGACCCAGTACTTC
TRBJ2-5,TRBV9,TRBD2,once,CASSTGRTSSEETQYF,TGTGCCAGCAGCACCGGACGGACTAGCTCGGAGGAGACCCAGTACTTC
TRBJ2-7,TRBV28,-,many,CASSPVGRGSYEQYF,TGTGCCAGCAGTCCGGTGGGCAGGGGTTCCTACGAGCAGTACTTC
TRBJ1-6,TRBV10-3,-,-,CAISESAPNSPLHF,TGTGCCATCAGTGAATCAGCACCCAATTCACCCCTCCACTTT
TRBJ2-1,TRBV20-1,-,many,CSASRQTGNEQFF,TGCAGTGCTAGTAGACAGACAGGCAATGAGCAGTTCTTC
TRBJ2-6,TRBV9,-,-,CASSVQPSGANVLTF,TGTGCCAGCAGCGTTCAACCGTCTGGGGCCAACGTCCTGACTTTC
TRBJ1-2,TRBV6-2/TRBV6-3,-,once,CASSAWDRGYTF,TGTGCCAGCAGCGCCTGGGACCGTGGCTACACCTTC
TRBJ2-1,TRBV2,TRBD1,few,CASSRGQGFNEQFF,TGTGCCAGCAGTCGAGGACAGGGTTTCAATGAGCAGTTCTTC
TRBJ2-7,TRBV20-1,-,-,CSAPRGGDHEQYF,TGCAGTGCCCCCAGGGGGGGGGACCACGAGCAGTACTTC